This T cell receptor (beta chain) appears in the sequencing data of a study of blood T cells in healthy people across ages. This CDR3 has 13 residues. V shed 4 bases, J shed 2 bases, and the junction held 5 bases outside the gene matches. Germline lookup yields CDR1 DFQATT and CDR2 SNEGSKA (reference sequence). The authors ran a second PCR of roughly 6 to 12 cycles using a sample-barcoded 5' primer and a J-beta primer mix. TCRdb re-analysed the 5' RACE reads in MiXCR, keeping a single row per CDR3 protein. The data contain around 1,600,000 distinct CDR3 sequences, roughly 43% of them singletons. V usage is TRBV20-1 and J usage is TRBJ2-7; 7 bases are shared with TRBD1. Source material: blood. This receptor was identified in a woman aged 18-29 years in good health. The CDR3 nucleotides are TGCAGTGCTATCCGGGACAGTCCCTACGAGCAGTACTTC. Protein product: CSAIRDSPYEQYF.